Listed here are 14 T cell receptor beta chains from one sample, sequenced in a study of CXCR3-negative and CXCR3-positive naive CD8 T cells. Libraries were UMI-labeled 5' RACE TRB cDNA. TCRdb re-called the 5' RACE reads and shows each CDR3 protein once, DNA omitted. Here the sample table reports about 39,000 distinct CDR3 sequences. Sample: memory CD8+ T cells from blood. The source is a human donor in good health. Some clones in this sample may be carry-over from other donors' samples.

The chain has TRBV27 and TRBJ2-1; TCRdb selects TRBD1, and the lack of DNA leaves this call unchecked. Germline assignment: CDR1 MNHEY and CDR2 SMNVEV (reference sequence). This CDR3 is built from 15 residues. The CDR3 sequence: CASSSPGQGFDEQFF.

The chain recombines TRBV6-4 with TRBJ2-2; the TCRdb call, TRBD1, lacks DNA for checking. The CDR3 runs 14 residues. Germline CDR1 is MRHNA and CDR2 is SNTAGT. The CDR3 sequence: CASRQGVENGELFF.

This chain connects TRBV13 to TRBJ2-3; the D call of TRBD1 rests on TCRdb alone, since no DNA is present to check it. Germline V gives CDR1 PRHDT, CDR2 FYEKMQ (reference sequence). CDR3 length equals 15 residues. CDR3 residues: CASSPDDRSTDTQYF.

The chain carries TRBV29-1 and TRBJ2-2. Germline V gene sequence: CDR1 SQVTM, CDR2 ANQGSEA. The CDR3 consists of 14 residues. CDR3 amino acids: CSVAGLENTGELFF.

The chain recombines TRBV6-2 or TRBV6-3 with TRBJ2-1; without DNA, the TCRdb call of TRBD1 cannot be checked. The CDR3 runs 14 residues. Germline loops: CDR1 MNHEY, CDR2 SVGEGT. Here the CDR3 reads CASIKAEGAVEQFF.

The rearrangement links TRBV7-6 to TRBJ2-7; TCRdb lists TRBD1, though no DNA is available to test this call. The CDR3 contains 14 residues. From germline, CDR1 is SGHVS and CDR2 FNYEAQ. This chain's CDR3 is CASSPQQGSYEQYF.

V and J are TRBV7-9 and TRBJ1-1. CDR1 and CDR2 from the germline V gene are SEHNR and FQNEAQ (reference sequence). CDR3 length: 12 residues. The CDR3 loop is CASSYAGPEAFF.

V and J are TRBV5-1 and TRBJ2-1; TCRdb picks TRBD2, but there is no DNA to check that call. CDR1 SGHRS and CDR2 YFSETQ come from the germline V gene. CDR3 length: 16 residues. Here the CDR3 reads CASSTGLAQTYNEQFF.

The chain has TRBV5-8 and TRBJ2-3; TCRdb indicates TRBD1, and absent DNA this call remains unverified. The CDR3 extends over 15 amino acids. Germline CDR1 is SGHTS and CDR2 is YDEGEE. This chain's CDR3 is CASSKGQTSTDTQYF.

J is TRBJ2-3 and V is TRBV3-1; TCRdb selects TRBD1, and the lack of DNA leaves this call unchecked. The length of the CDR3 is 18 residues. Germline V gives CDR1 LGHDT, CDR2 YNNKEL (reference sequence). CDR3 sequence: CASSQERATGDTTDTQYF.

The chain links TRBV10-3 to TRBJ2-2; TCRdb designates TRBD1, a call that cannot be tested without DNA. CDR1 is ENHRY, CDR2 SYGVKD, per germline. This CDR3 is 16 amino acids long. The CDR3 loop is CAISEPRGSGTGELFF.

The gene calls are TRBV28 and TRBJ2-2. The CDR3 runs to 16 residues. The germline V gene encodes CDR1 MDHEN and CDR2 SYDVKM. The CDR3 spells CASSLYLGWDTGELFF.

J is TRBJ2-1 and V is TRBV7-3; the D gene TCRdb calls, TRBD2, cannot be checked with no DNA. The V gene's germline CDR1 is SGHTA and CDR2 FQGTGA. This CDR3 spans 15 amino acids. CDR3 residues: CASSLTTSRINEQFF.

The V call is TRBV12-3 or TRBV12-4, the J call TRBJ2-3; TCRdb outputs TRBD2, but without DNA this stays unchecked. The CDR3 length is 14 residues. The CDR3 here is CASGRLGPTDTQYF.